The rows below give T cell receptor beta chains drawn from one sample of a study of early T cells in non-severe SARS-CoV-2 infection. TCRdb re-called the 5' RACE reads through MiXCR, storing one row per CDR3 protein. The repertoire holds 50,000 to 60,000 distinct CDR3 sequences, with roughly 8% as singletons. The sequencing sample was made of whole blood. The receptors derive from an adult who was a healthcare worker with PCR-confirmed SARS-CoV-2 infection or an uninfected control (not recorded which). CDR3s include the opening cysteine and the closing phenylalanine or tryptophan. D genes are given only for firm matches. The size of a clone is reported for some rows only, either as once, few or many, or as a class for expanded clones.

v_call,clone_size,j_call,d_call,cdr3_nt,cdr3_aa
TRBV21-1,-,TRBJ2-1,-,TGTGCCGGTTTTCTAGCCAATGAGCAGTTCTTC,CAGFLANEQFF
TRBV5-5,many,TRBJ2-7,TRBD1,TGTGCCAGCAGCTTGGCCGGGGACAGAAACACCTACGAGCAGTACTTC,CASSLAGDRNTYEQYF
TRBV28,-,TRBJ2-7,-,TGTGCCAGCAGTCCAACGACGGGGGAGATCGACGAGCAGTACTTC,CASSPTTGEIDEQYF
TRBV7-7,few,TRBJ2-5,-,TGTGCCAGCAGCCGACAGTTACAAGAGACCCAGTACTTC,CASSRQLQETQYF
TRBV28,medium-sized,TRBJ1-5,TRBD1,TGTGCCAGCAGTTTATACGGACAGGGGCTTAGCAATCAGCCCCAGCATTTT,CASSLYGQGLSNQPQHF
TRBV20-1,-,TRBJ2-5,-,TGCAGTGCCCCGCGAGGATTGGGCGAGACCCAGTACTTC,CSAPRGLGETQYF
TRBV13,few,TRBJ2-7,-,TGTGCCAGCCTGGGGGACTCCGAGGAGCAGTACTTC,CASLGDSEEQYF
TRBV4-1,-,TRBJ1-6,-,TGCGCCAGCAGGCAGAACTATTCACCCCTCCACTTT,CASRQNYSPLHF
TRBV5-6,-,TRBJ1-1,-,TGTGCCAGCAGCTTGGGTGGCGGTTCAAACACTGAAGCTTTCTTT,CASSLGGGSNTEAFF
TRBV11-2,-,TRBJ2-2,-,TGTGCCAGCAGCTCATGGGACACCGGGGAGCTGTTTTTT,CASSSWDTGELFF
TRBV7-2,many,TRBJ2-1,-,TGTGCCAGCACCGAACAGCTGGGCAATGAGCAGTTCTTC,CASTEQLGNEQFF
TRBV5-6,many,TRBJ1-1,-,TGTGCCAGCAGCTTGGGGGCCAACTTCCGGATGAACACTGAAGCTTTCTTT,CASSLGANFRMNTEAFF
TRBV11-3,many,TRBJ2-1,TRBD2,TGTGCCAGCAGCTCCGGCAACGGACTAGCGGGAGCCAATGAGCAGTTCTTC,CASSSGNGLAGANEQFF
TRBV18,-,TRBJ1-1,-,TGTGCCAGCTCACCAGGGTCGCGGAACACTGAAGCTTTCTTT,CASSPGSRNTEAFF
TRBV6-6,many,TRBJ2-5,-,TGTGCCAGCAGTTACCAGCGGAGCGAAGAGACCCAGTACTTC,CASSYQRSEETQYF
TRBV11-1,many,TRBJ2-1,-,TGTGCCAGCAGCCCTGGACTCGAGGGCTACAATGAGCAGTTCTTC,CASSPGLEGYNEQFF
TRBV6-1,many,TRBJ1-1,TRBD1,TGTGCCAGCAGTGAAGCCGACAGGGGGTCCACTGAAGCTTTCTTT,CASSEADRGSTEAFF
TRBV6-5,few,TRBJ2-1,-,TGTGCCAGCATGGGGGGACAGACAGCCTACAATGAGCAGTTCTTC,CASMGGQTAYNEQFF
TRBV20-1,many,TRBJ2-7,TRBD1,TGCAGTGCTAGCCTCGACAGGGACCCCTACGAGCAGTACTTC,CSASLDRDPYEQYF
TRBV7-2,-,TRBJ2-7,TRBD2,TGTGCCAGCCTTTCTAGCGGTAGCTCCTACGAGCAGTACTTC,CASLSSGSSYEQYF
TRBV20-1,many,TRBJ2-5,-,TGCAGTGCTAGGCGGCGGAGGGGCCAAGAGACCCAGTACTTC,CSARRRRGQETQYF
TRBV21-1,-,TRBJ2-1,-,TGTGCCAGCAGCCAGTTGGGCCGAGGGCAGTTCTTC,CASSQLGRGQFF
TRBV2,many,TRBJ1-2,TRBD1,TGTGCCAGCAGCTACGGACAGGTCTCTGGCTACACCTTC,CASSYGQVSGYTF
TRBV7-9,many,TRBJ1-1,-,TGTGCCAGCAGCTTGGGGGGCTCGGGCACTGAAGCTTTCTTT,CASSLGGSGTEAFF
TRBV14,few,TRBJ2-1,TRBD2,TGTGCCAGCAGCCCCCCTACTAGCGGGACTTACAATGAGCAGTTCTTC,CASSPPTSGTYNEQFF
TRBV7-9,-,TRBJ1-2,TRBD1,TGTGCCAGCAGTCGACAGGGGGGACTCTATGGCTACACCTTC,CASSRQGGLYGYTF
TRBV12-3/TRBV12-4,few,TRBJ2-1,-,TGTGCCAGCAGTTTTGGTCTAGGAACCTCCTACAATGAGCAGTTCTTC,CASSFGLGTSYNEQFF
TRBV7-2,many,TRBJ2-7,-,TGTGCCAGCAGCCCCCGGTCGGTAGCCGAGTCCTCCTACGAGCAGTACTTC,CASSPRSVAESSYEQYF
TRBV2,-,TRBJ2-1,TRBD2,TGTGCCAGCAGTGAATTGACTAGCGGGAGGGAGCAGTTCTTC,CASSELTSGREQFF
TRBV5-1,-,TRBJ2-3,TRBD1,TGCGCCAGCACGCCGGGACAGGGGACACCCTCCGGTACAGATACGCAGTATTTT,CASTPGQGTPSGTDTQYF
TRBV7-6,many,TRBJ2-7,-,TGTGCCAGCGGAACCGGGACCGAAAAGTACTTC,CASGTGTEKYF
TRBV7-9,many,TRBJ2-1,TRBD2,TGTGCCAGCAGCCCGGGGGGATTCGATGAGCAGTTCTTC,CASSPGGFDEQFF
TRBV27,many,TRBJ2-7,TRBD1,TGTGCCAGCAGTCCAGGACAGGGTATGGGCTACGAGCAGTACTTC,CASSPGQGMGYEQYF
TRBV19,many,TRBJ2-7,-,TGTGCCAGTAGTAGGAGTTTAAACTACGAGCAGTACTTC,CASSRSLNYEQYF
TRBV3-1,many,TRBJ2-3,-,TGTGCCAGCAGCCCCGAGCGAGGAGGAGGCACAGATACGCAGTATTTT,CASSPERGGGTDTQYF
TRBV18,few,TRBJ2-6,-,TGTGCCAGCTCTCGGGGGACGGGGAGCTCTGGGGCCAACGTCCTGACTTTC,CASSRGTGSSGANVLTF
TRBV7-8,many,TRBJ2-1,TRBD2,TGTGCCAGCAGCTTAGCGGCTAGCGGGCCTTACAATGAGCAGTTCTTC,CASSLAASGPYNEQFF
TRBV7-6,many,TRBJ2-1,TRBD2,TGTGCCAGCAGCTTAGGCGGGGGTGAGCAGTTCTTC,CASSLGGGEQFF
TRBV21-1,many,TRBJ2-4,-,TGTCAACAGGAGGACATTCAGTACTTC,CQQEDIQYF
TRBV7-3,many,TRBJ2-3,-,TGTGCCAGCAGCTTAACTAGCGGCACAGATACGCAGTATTTT,CASSLTSGTDTQYF
TRBV20-1,many,TRBJ2-1,-,TGCAGTGCAGCTACCTACAATGAGCAGTTCTTC,CSAATYNEQFF
TRBV12-3/TRBV12-4,many,TRBJ1-1,TRBD1,TGTGCCAGCAGTCCAGAGACAGGGGGCGAGACTGAAGCTTTCTTT,CASSPETGGETEAFF
TRBV29-1,many,TRBJ2-1,TRBD1,TGCAGCGTGGGCCCGGGACAGGGTATCTTC,CSVGPGQGIF
TRBV2,few,TRBJ1-4,-,TGTGCCAGCAGTGCTAGACAGCCCGGGGAAAAACTGTTTTTT,CASSARQPGEKLFF
TRBV9,-,TRBJ1-2,-,TGTGCCAGCAGCGTAGCCCCAGGGGAAGGCTATGGCTACACCTTC,CASSVAPGEGYGYTF
TRBV3-1,many,TRBJ2-1,-,TGTGCCAGCAGCCACGCAGGGAGGTATGGAAATGAGCAGTTCTTC,CASSHAGRYGNEQFF
TRBV24-1,many,TRBJ1-4,-,TGTGCCACCAGTGCTGAAAATGAAAAACTGTTTTTT,CATSAENEKLFF